These 28 T cell receptor beta chains were all obtained from the same sample, sequenced in a study of blood T cell repertoires in COVID-19. The method was immunoSEQ multiplex PCR; TCRdb's version includes in-frame clones alone and lacks a portion of them. The sample contains tens of thousands of clones, around 90% of which appear only once. Sequencing was done on a sample of peripheral blood. The receptors stem from a human donor in a cohort sampled during active COVID-19.

This clone was counted a few times. The chain recombines TRBV5-1 with TRBJ1-2, with TRBD1 matching over 9 bases. Germline loops: CDR1 SGHRS, CDR2 YFSETQ. This CDR3 has 15 amino acids. V shed 4 bases, J shed 6 bases, and the junction held 10 bases outside the gene matches. The CDR3 loop is CASSPHRDRVHGYTF. DNA of the CDR3: TGCGCCAGCAGCCCCCACCGGGACAGGGTGCATGGCTACACCTTC.

The V call is TRBV7-2, the J call TRBJ1-4; D ambiguous. Germline values: CDR1 SGHTA, CDR2 FQGNSA. The CDR3 runs to 13 residues. V lost 0 bases to trimming and J lost 8 bases, with 7 bases between them. The CDR3 spells CASSLARREKLFF. In nucleotides, the CDR3 is TGTGCCAGCAGCTTAGCCCGTAGAGAAAAACTGTTTTTT.

The chain recombines TRBV6-2 or TRBV6-3 with TRBJ2-2; D may be TRBD1 (5 bases). CDR3 size: 17 residues. From germline, CDR1 is MNHEY and CDR2 SVGEGT. Between the trimmed V and J ends, which lost 0 bases and 1 base, there was a span of 12 bases. In DNA form, the CDR3 reads TGTGCCAGCAGTTACTCCTACGCAGGGAAGAACACCGGGGAGCTGTTTTTT. Residues: CASSYSYAGKNTGELFF.

V gene TRBV7-9 combines with J gene TRBJ2-3, with 9 bases that match TRBD1. This CDR3 has 16 amino acids. J lost 4 bases, V lost 7 bases, and 12 bases had no gene match. CDR1 SEHNR and CDR2 FQNEAQ come from the germline V gene (reference sequence). The CDR3 sequence is CASTTGTGGIADTQYF. The CDR3 coding sequence is TGTGCCAGCACCACGGGCACAGGGGGCATCGCAGATACGCAGTATTTT.

The chain has TRBV5-1 and TRBJ1-1, with D unclear. V shed 0 bases and J shed 2 bases, with 8 bases lying between them. CDR1 SGHRS and CDR2 YFSETQ come from the germline V gene. CDR3 length equals 14 residues. The CDR3 DNA sequence: TGCGCCAGCAGCTTGGTGGCGGTTAACACTGAAGCTTTCTTT. It translates to CASSLVAVNTEAFF.

The CDR3 region is CASSLRADSTDTQYF. CDR3 sequence (DNA): TGCGCCAGCAGCTTGAGAGCGGACAGCACAGATACGCAGTATTTT. The V and J genes are TRBV5-1 and TRBJ2-3; tentatively, D is TRBD2 (5 bases). V shed 1 base and J shed 0 bases, with 9 bases lying between them. The germline V gene has CDR1 SGHRS and CDR2 YFSETQ. The CDR3 spans 15 residues.

This chain links TRBV2 with TRBJ2-3, with D possibly being TRBD2 (7 bases). The CDR3 is made up of 15 amino acids. V lost 3 bases, J lost 5 bases, and 15 bases lay in between. Germline CDR1 is SNHLY and CDR2 is FYNNEI. The CDR3 region is CASSDRVGGVDTQYF. The DNA for the CDR3 is TGTGCCAGCAGTGATCGGGTAGGGGGGGTAGATACGCAGTATTTT.

The chain combines TRBV6-5 with TRBJ1-1; D is ambiguous. The length of the CDR3 is 15 residues. Germline CDR1 reads MNHEY; CDR2 reads SVGAGI. V was shortened by 4 bases and J by 2 bases, with 14 bases between the two germline ends. CDR3 protein: CASSSRGVANTEAFF. CDR3 in DNA: TGTGCCAGCAGTTCCCGTGGTGTGGCCAACACTGAAGCTTTCTTT.

V and J are TRBV7-6 and TRBJ1-1; no definite D call. With 1 base removed from V and 6 bases from J, the gap between germline ends came to 6 bases. Germline CDR1 is SGHVS and CDR2 is FNYEAQ. This CDR3 has 12 amino acids. The CDR3 is CASSLGEAEAFF. The CDR3 DNA follows: TGTGCCAGCAGCTTAGGGGAGGCTGAAGCTTTCTTT.

V gene TRBV6-2 or TRBV6-3 combines with J gene TRBJ1-1; a weak D match, TRBD1 (5 bases). V was shortened by 0 bases and J by 4 bases, with 9 bases between the two germline ends. Germline values: CDR1 MNHEY, CDR2 SVGEGT. The CDR3 has 14 residues. CDR3 in amino acids: CASSYSIGATEAFF. The DNA of the CDR3 is TGTGCCAGCAGTTACTCGATAGGGGCCACTGAAGCTTTCTTT.

This clone was found a few times. This chain connects TRBV18 to TRBJ2-1, with D perhaps matching TRBD1 (5 bases). The germline V gene has CDR1 KGHSH and CDR2 LQKENI. V gave up 0 bases and J gave up 7 bases, with 16 bases separating them. This CDR3 has 16 residues. CDR3 coding DNA: TGTGCCAGCTCACCACCGTTTAGGCAGCCAGGGAATGAGCAGTTCTTC. It codes for CASSPPFRQPGNEQFF.

This clone was seen just once. The chain combines TRBV29-1 with TRBJ2-7; tentative D call: TRBD1 (6 bases). Per germline, CDR1 SQVTM and CDR2 ANQGSEA. V lost 5 bases to trimming and J lost 5 bases, with 13 bases between them. This CDR3 is 12 amino acids long. In DNA, the CDR3 is TGCAGCGTTTCTTCACAGGGCCACGAGCAGTACTTC. This codes for CSVSSQGHEQYF.

As DNA, the CDR3 is TGTGCCAGCAGTGAACGGCAGGATGAGCAGTTCTTC. Its translation: CASSERQDEQFF. The rearrangement links TRBV6-1 to TRBJ2-1; D gene uncertain. Germline CDR1 and CDR2: MNHNS and SASEGT. The CDR3 runs to 12 residues. V was trimmed by 2 bases and J by 8 bases, leaving 7 bases between them.

The chain links TRBV6-5 to TRBJ2-3, with a possible D match to TRBD2 (6 bases). CDR1 MNHEY and CDR2 SVGAGI come from the germline V gene. This CDR3 contains 15 residues. Trimming pared 2 bases from V and 2 bases from J, leaving 11 bases between. Written as DNA, the CDR3 is TGTGCCAGCAGTTACCTGGGGGGAGCCACAGATACGCAGTATTTT. This encodes CASSYLGGATDTQYF.

This clone occurred once. The genes are TRBV4-2 and TRBJ2-6; TRBD1 aligns across 7 bases. This CDR3 comprises 18 residues. The V segment lost 4 bases and the J segment 0 bases; nucleotides outside the gene matches: 9. Germline lookup yields CDR1 LGHNA and CDR2 YNFKEQ. The DNA of the CDR3 is TGTGCCAGCAGCCCGTTTGACAGGGCCAGCTCTGGGGCCAACGTCCTGACTTTC. Amino acid sequence: CASSPFDRASSGANVLTF.

The CDR3 nucleotides read TGCGCCAGCAGCTTAGGGACAGGCAGCCAAGAGACCCAGTACTTC. It specifies CASSLGTGSQETQYF. This chain links TRBV5-1 with TRBJ2-5, with 8 nucleotides matching TRBD1. Germline V gene sequence: CDR1 SGHRS, CDR2 YFSETQ. This CDR3 has 15 residues. The V gene end was trimmed by 2 bases and the J gene end by 1 base; junction bases not matched to a gene: 4.

V usage is TRBV11-2 and J usage is TRBJ1-1; possible D gene TRBD1, 5 bases. V gave up 2 bases and J gave up 4 bases, with 11 bases separating them. This CDR3 contains 14 residues. Germline CDR1 and CDR2: SGHAT and FQNNGV. The CDR3 reads CASSLLEGSTEAFF. CDR3 DNA: TGTGCCAGCAGCTTATTGGAGGGGTCCACTGAAGCTTTCTTT.

The chain combines TRBV27 with TRBJ2-1, with TRBD2 matching over 10 bases. The ends lost 0 bases at V and 9 bases at J; junction bases unmatched: 5. The CDR3 has 15 amino acids. Germline V CDR1 and CDR2: MNHEY, SMNVEV (reference sequence). The CDR3 protein is CASSLSSGGASEQFF. The CDR3 DNA follows: TGTGCCAGCAGTTTATCAAGCGGGGGGGCCAGTGAGCAGTTCTTC.

The genes are TRBV2 and TRBJ1-2; D is perhaps TRBD1 (6 bases). CDR3 length: 15 amino acids. Germline CDR1 and CDR2: SNHLY and FYNNEI. Trimming cost V 9 bases and J 0 bases, with 17 bases left between them. The CDR3 protein is CARTKRDNTNYGYTF. The CDR3 nucleotides are TGTGCCAGAACCAAGCGGGACAACACTAACTATGGCTACACCTTC.

V and J are TRBV4-1 and TRBJ2-1, with 9 bases aligning to TRBD1. CDR3 length equals 14 residues. The V segment lost 3 bases and the J segment 7 bases; nucleotides outside the gene matches: 4. Germline V gives CDR1 MGHRA, CDR2 YSYEKL. Here the CDR3 DNA reads TGCGCCAGCAGCCACGGGACAGGGATTAATGAGCAGTTCTTC. This sequence encodes CASSHGTGINEQFF.

CDR3 region: CAISAKDRGHTFSTDTQYF. CDR3 DNA: TGTGCCATCAGCGCTAAGGACAGGGGACACACTTTTAGCACAGATACGCAGTATTTT. This sequence joins TRBV10-3 and TRBJ2-3; 9 bases are shared with TRBD1. V was clipped by 6 bases and J by 0 bases; unmatched bases: 16. Germline CDR1 and CDR2: ENHRY and SYGVKD. The CDR3 covers 19 residues.

This chain links TRBV20-1 with TRBJ2-5; no definite D call. The CDR3 is 11 amino acids. Deletions cut 7 bases from V and 10 bases from J, with 16 bases between. Germline V gene lookup returns CDR1 DFQATT and CDR2 SNEGSKA (reference sequence). The CDR3 is CSGLLFGIQYF. The CDR3 DNA sequence: TGCAGTGGACTCCTTTTTGGCATCCAGTACTTC.

The chain's CDR3 is CASSLATGLSVEAFF. The CDR3 coding sequence is TGCGCCAGCAGCTTGGCGACAGGCTTGTCGGTTGAAGCTTTCTTT. The chain carries TRBV5-1 and TRBJ1-1, with a tentative D call TRBD1 (6 bases). The CDR3 contains 15 residues. CDR1 is SGHRS and CDR2 is YFSETQ in the germline V gene. V dropped 0 bases and J dropped 7 bases, with 16 bases sitting between them.

This chain connects TRBV3-1 (or the pseudogene TRBV3-2) to TRBJ1-3, with 7 bases aligning to TRBD1. Germline-derived CDR1 and CDR2 are LGHDT and YNNKEL (reference sequence). This CDR3 is built from 16 residues. Trimming removed 4 bases from V and 0 bases from J; junction bases left unmatched: 6. CDR3 coding DNA: TGTGCCAGCAGCCCAACTGGGACAGACTCTGGAAACACCATATATTTT. Translation: CASSPTGTDSGNTIYF.

V usage is TRBV28 and J usage is TRBJ2-6; 9 positions match TRBD1. The V gene's germline CDR1 is MDHEN and CDR2 SYDVKM. The CDR3 has 19 amino acids. V shed 6 bases, J shed 1 base, and the junction held 13 bases outside the gene matches. This CDR3 is CASSPPPGTGQSGANVLTF. The CDR3 coding sequence is TGTGCCAGCAGCCCACCCCCGGGGACAGGGCAATCTGGGGCCAACGTCCTGACTTTC.

The chain joins TRBV29-1 to TRBJ1-5; TRBD1 might be the D (5 bases). The CDR3 is 13 amino acids. With 4 bases removed from V and 8 bases from J, the gap between germline ends came to 15 bases. Germline-derived CDR1 and CDR2 are SQVTM and ANQGSEA. The CDR3 nucleotides are TGCAGCGTTGGTGACAGCGGGAGGGAGCCCCAGCATTTT. Translation: CSVGDSGREPQHF.

This chain uses TRBV7-9 with TRBJ1-2; D not resolved. CDR3 length: 12 amino acids. Trimming stripped 1 base from V and 8 bases from J, with 8 bases between. Germline V gives CDR1 SEHNR, CDR2 FQNEAQ (reference sequence). This CDR3 is CASSLDPGGYTF. In DNA form, the CDR3 reads TGTGCCAGCAGCTTAGATCCGGGAGGCTACACCTTC. Looking up the rest from reference TRBV7-9 and TRBJ1-2 gives the full variable domain: DTGVSQNPRHKITKRGQNVTFRCDPISEHNRLYWYRQTLGQGPEFLTYFQNEAQLEKSRLLSDRFSAERPKGSFSTLEIQRTEQGDSAMYLCASSLDPGGYTFGSGTRLTVV.

The chain combines TRBV19 with TRBJ2-7; 8 nucleotides align to TRBD1. The CDR3 contains 18 residues. In germline, CDR1 is LNHDA, CDR2 SQIVND (reference sequence). V lost 4 bases and J lost 7; bases outside the gene matches: 21. This CDR3 is CASSRLAVGQGMVGEQYF. CDR3 nucleotides: TGTGCCAGTAGTAGACTCGCCGTCGGACAGGGCATGGTCGGTGAGCAGTACTTC. Based on the CDR3 plus reference TRBV19 and TRBJ2-7, the full variable domain is DGGITQSPKYLFRKEGQNVTLSCEQNLNHDAMYWYRQDPGQGLRLIYYSQIVNDFQKGDIAEGYSVSREKKESFPLTVTSAQKNPTAFYLCASSRLAVGQGMVGEQYFGPGTRLTVT.